These 18 T cell receptor beta chains share one sample of origin, sequenced in a study of T-cell reconstitution after alpha-beta-depleted transplantation in children. Unique molecular identifiers were built into the TCRbeta library. TCRdb re-analysed the PCR reads in MiXCR, keeping a single row per CDR3 protein. The sample contains roughly 420,000 distinct CDR3 sequences, 16% of which appear only once. Sequencing was performed on PBMCs, mostly from graft donor cells, taken 360 days after TCRalphabeta/CD19-depleted stem cell transplant. The receptors derive from a boy in the first two years of life who had a stem cell transplant for Wiskott-Aldrich syndrome, so the T cells may come from the graft donor.

This clonotype was detected only a few times. This chain links TRBV20-1 with TRBJ2-7; the D is unclear. This CDR3 has 12 amino acids. The germline gives CDR1 DFQATT, CDR2 SNEGSKA (reference sequence). V lost 3 bases, J lost 3 bases, and 9 bases lay in between. For the CDR3, the DNA is TGCAGTGCTAGCCGGGCAGACTACGAGCAGTACTTC. Residues: CSASRADYEQYF.

The chain couples TRBV27 to TRBJ2-6; maybe TRBD2 (5 bases). The CDR3 is 15 amino acids. The V gene lost 3 bases and the J gene lost 2 bases, with 8 bases spanning the gap. CDR1 and CDR2 from the germline V gene are MNHEY and SMNVEV (reference sequence). CDR3 coding DNA: TGTGCCAGCAGTTTCACCGGGGCTGGGGCCAACGTCCTGACTTTC. It translates to CASSFTGAGANVLTF.

This chain connects TRBV7-8 to TRBJ2-7; D is undetermined. Trimming stripped 4 bases from V and 4 bases from J, with 11 bases between. This CDR3 spans 13 amino acids. CDR1 SGHVS and CDR2 FQNEAQ come from the germline V gene. The CDR3 loop is CASSSWTLYEQYF. Written as DNA, the CDR3 is TGTGCCAGCAGCTCGTGGACCCTATACGAGCAGTACTTC.

A few counts support this clonotype. The chain carries TRBV27 and TRBJ1-1, with a weak D call TRBD1 (5 bases). Germline V lookup: CDR1 MNHEY, CDR2 SMNVEV (reference sequence). This CDR3 spans 12 amino acids. The V gene lost 5 bases and the J gene lost 8 bases, with 12 bases spanning the gap. The CDR3 region is CASSRRGREAFF. The CDR3 DNA reads TGTGCCAGCAGTAGAAGGGGACGGGAAGCTTTCTTT.

The chain combines TRBV12-3 or TRBV12-4 with TRBJ2-2, with TRBD1 matching over 9 bases. J gave up 5 bases and V 5 bases, and 6 bases lay outside the gene matches. The CDR3 loop spans 15 amino acids. The CDR3 loop reads CASSRQGGGTGELFF. DNA for the CDR3: TGTGCCAGCAGTCGACAGGGGGGAGGAACCGGGGAGCTGTTTTTT.

This clonotype has only a few counts. This chain uses TRBV28 with TRBJ2-5, with 12 bases lining up with TRBD2. V lost 1 base to trimming and J lost 5 bases; unmatched junction nucleotides: 11. The germline V gene has CDR1 MDHEN and CDR2 SYDVKM. This CDR3 is 18 amino acids long. The CDR3 spells CASSLFRTSGDLGETQYF. For the CDR3, the DNA is TGTGCCAGCAGTTTATTCAGGACTAGCGGGGACTTAGGGGAGACCCAGTACTTC.

The sample holds a few counts of this clonotype. This rearrangement joins TRBV4-1 to TRBJ1-6; the D gene is possibly TRBD1 (5 bases). The germline V and J ends were trimmed by 1 base and 6 bases, with 13 bases remaining between them. This CDR3 is built from 16 residues. The germline gives CDR1 MGHRA, CDR2 YSYEKL. DNA for the CDR3: TGCGCCAGCAGCCAAGGGGGTCGGGGCTCTAATTCACCCCTCCACTTT. Translated: CASSQGGRGSNSPLHF.

The rearrangement links TRBV6-5 to TRBJ2-3, with 13 bases aligning to TRBD2. With V trimmed by 2 bases and J by 0 bases, 8 bases remained unmatched. CDR1 MNHEY and CDR2 SVGAGI come from the germline V gene. The CDR3 is 19 amino acids. CDR3 in amino acids: CASSYETSGGPYSTDTQYF. The CDR3, as DNA: TGTGCCAGCAGTTACGAGACTAGCGGGGGGCCGTATAGCACAGATACGCAGTATTTT.

This clonotype was observed a handful of times. V gene TRBV7-7 combines with J gene TRBJ2-3; 7 bases are shared with TRBD2. The V segment lost 5 bases and the J segment 8 bases; nucleotides outside the gene matches: 7. Germline CDR1 SSHAT, CDR2 FNYEAQ (reference sequence). The CDR3 is 13 residues long. The CDR3 protein is CASSPGTTRTQYF. The CDR3 nucleotides are TGTGCCAGCAGCCCTGGGACTACCCGTACGCAGTATTTT.

This clonotype has only a few counts. The chain links TRBV5-1 to TRBJ2-1; 8 bases are shared with TRBD2. With 3 bases clipped from V and 3 bases from J, the junction kept 17 bases outside the gene matches. Germline V CDR1 and CDR2: SGHRS, YFSETQ. This CDR3 has 19 amino acids. CDR3 loop: CASSSNVLLSGEFYNEQFF. The DNA of the CDR3 is TGCGCCAGCAGCTCTAACGTACTCCTTAGCGGGGAATTCTACAATGAGCAGTTCTTC.

This clonotype has only a few counts. The CDR3: CSAFRTGPITDTQYF. For the CDR3, the DNA is TGCAGTGCGTTCAGGACGGGGCCTATCACAGATACGCAGTATTTT. The rearrangement joins TRBV20-1 to TRBJ2-3; either TRBD1 or TRBD2 may supply D (5 bases each). The germline V gene encodes CDR1 DFQATT and CDR2 SNEGSKA (reference sequence). V was cut by 6 bases and J by 2 bases, with 18 bases left in between. The CDR3 totals 15 residues.

This clonotype was picked up a small number of times. The gene calls are TRBV10-1 and TRBJ2-7; TRBD1 matches 7 bases. This CDR3 is built from 12 residues. In germline, CDR1 is WNHNN, CDR2 SYGVQD (reference sequence). The CDR3 protein is CASAGGSYEQYF. CDR3 bases: TGCGCGTCGGCAGGGGGCTCCTACGAGCAGTACTTC.

V gene TRBV4-3 combines with J gene TRBJ2-5; D gene ambiguous. This CDR3 is 14 amino acids long. CDR1 and CDR2 from the germline V gene are LGHNA and YSLEER. V lost 0 bases, J lost 4 bases, and 9 bases lay in between. The CDR3 bases are TGCGCCAGCAGCCAAGATGGTCCAGGAGAGACCCAGTACTTC. This gives the protein CASSQDGPGETQYF.

This clonotype was found a few times. The chain joins TRBV29-1 to TRBJ2-3; 8 nucleotides match TRBD1. The ends lost 4 bases at V and 1 base at J; junction bases unmatched: 7. There are 15 residues in the CDR3. Germline V gene data show CDR1 as SQVTM and CDR2 as ANQGSEA. CDR3 DNA: TGCAGCGTTGGTCCCCAGGGGGCTGGCACAGATACGCAGTATTTT. This translates into CSVGPQGAGTDTQYF.

In its sample, this clonotype was seen a few times. The chain recombines TRBV11-2 with TRBJ2-7, with a weak D call TRBD1 (5 bases). The germline V gene encodes CDR1 SGHAT and CDR2 FQNNGV. The CDR3 is made up of 13 amino acids. V lost 7 bases and J lost 9, with 19 bases in between. CDR3 residues: CASTKTDLLGQYF. In DNA, the CDR3 is TGTGCCAGCACCAAGACAGACCTTTTAGGGCAGTACTTC.

This chain connects TRBV4-3 to TRBJ2-1, with 11 nucleotides matching TRBD2. CDR1 is LGHNA, CDR2 YSLEER, per germline. The CDR3 runs 17 residues. Trimming took 1 base from V and 2 from J; bases not matched to a gene: 4. In DNA, the CDR3 is TGCGCCAGCAGCCAAGGACTAGCGGGAAGCACCTACAATGAGCAGTTCTTC. Translation: CASSQGLAGSTYNEQFF.

This clonotype was seen a handful of times. This chain links TRBV5-1 with TRBJ2-1, with 8 nucleotides matching TRBD2. V lost 4 bases and J lost 7; bases outside the gene matches: 10. The length of the CDR3 is 15 residues. CDR1 and CDR2 from the germline V gene are SGHRS and YFSETQ. CDR3 sequence: CASSLRTGGQNEQFF. The DNA of the CDR3 is TGCGCCAGCAGCCTACGGACGGGGGGGCAAAATGAGCAGTTCTTC.

In its sample, this clonotype was seen a few times. For the CDR3, the DNA is TGTGCCAGCAGCTTAGATGATAGAAACAATGAGCAGTTCTTC. Translated: CASSLDDRNNEQFF. The rearrangement joins TRBV7-7 to TRBJ2-1; D remains ambiguous. Germline V CDR1 and CDR2: SSHAT, FNYEAQ (reference sequence). V dropped 1 base and J dropped 5 bases, with 9 bases sitting between them. The CDR3 extends over 14 amino acids.